Following are 2 T cell receptor beta chains from one sample sequenced in a study of T cells in Graves' hyperthyroidism and ophthalmopathy. What was amplified from RNA transcripts were TCR beta CDR3 regions. RT-PCR in the first round (using the HTBI primer set) targeted the TCR CDR3. MiXCR, run by TCRdb on the multiplex PCR reads, gives a single entry per CDR3 protein. This table holds 550,000 to 600,000 distinct CDR3 sequences, about 45% found once. Sequenced input: peripheral blood or thyroid tissue (not recorded which). These receptors were obtained from an adult woman with Graves' disease, either hyperthyroidism or ophthalmopathy (not recorded which).

This clonotype has at least ten counts. V gene TRBV7-9 combines with J gene TRBJ2-7; D is ambiguous. CDR1 and CDR2 (germline): SEHNR, FQNEAQ (reference sequence). The V end lost 3 bases, the J end lost 2 bases, and 5 bases lay between the germline ends. The CDR3 is 12 amino acids. Here the CDR3 DNA reads TGTGCCAGCAGCTTGGGAACCTACGAGCAGTACTTC. Protein product: CASSLGTYEQYF.

The genes are TRBV4-2 and TRBJ2-7, with D perhaps matching TRBD1 (6 bases). V lost 1 base and J 4 bases, leaving 11 bases between the germline ends. CDR3 size: 14 residues. Per germline, CDR1 LGHNA and CDR2 YNFKEQ. CDR3 nucleotides: TGTGCCAGCAGCCAAGGGGCAGGGGTGTACGAGCAGTACTTC. Amino acid sequence: CASSQGAGVYEQYF.